This TCR beta chain was found in a study of blood T cell repertoires in COVID-19. CDR1 is SGHNT, CDR2 YYREEE, per germline (reference sequence). Trimming cost V 6 bases and J 4 bases, with 16 bases left between them. The CDR3 is made up of 14 amino acids. In terms of age and location, participants ranged from roughly 18 to 95 years and lived in around 22 US areas. Only a few counts were recorded for this clone. In the source study's methods: By means of reference gene primer amplification, nucleated cell counts were estimated. Profiled with immunoSEQ multiplex PCR; TCRdb holds only in-frame clones, not every one. That table is the source of V, J and clone size, and D and trimming were worked out from the DNA. Among 230,000 or so clones listed, 88% were seen once.

The sequence was obtained from a woman in her forties or fifties with acute COVID-19. Input material: PBMCs or T cells enriched from blood (not recorded which). The rearrangement joins TRBV5-4 to TRBJ1-2; the D gene is possibly TRBD1 (6 bases). CDR3 region: CASTLGGEPYGYTF. DNA of the CDR3: TGTGCCAGCACCCTTGGGGGCGAACCCTATGGCTACACCTTC.